A selection of T cell receptor beta chains follows, all from one sample in a study of shared clonotypes between healthy human individuals. The method was immunoSEQ multiplex PCR; TCRdb's version includes in-frame clones alone and lacks a portion of them. The data show more than 1 million clones, around 82% seen once. Sequencing was done on a sample of memory CD4+ T cells from PBMCs. The source of these receptors is a man aged 18-30 years in good health. Some clones in this sample may be carry-over from other donors' samples. Each CDR3 is given with its conserved first and last residue. Fields, in order: CDR3 length, clone size, D gene, V gene, J gene, CDR3 protein, CDR3 DNA. A D gene is named only where the DNA matches it firmly. The size field is filled for only some rows; it gives once, few, many or a size class.

14	few	NA	TRBV11-2	TRBJ2-7	CASSFLSGINEQYF	TGTGCCAGCAGCTTCCTGTCTGGGATAAACGAGCAGTACTTC
16	NA	NA	TRBV5-4	TRBJ2-7	CASSQVLASELYEQYF	TGTGCCAGCAGCCAAGTCTTGGCTAGCGAGCTCTACGAGCAGTACTTC
14	NA	NA	TRBV7-3	TRBJ2-2	CASSSSGDTGELFF	TGTGCCAGCAGCTCGTCAGGGGACACCGGGGAGCTGTTTTTT
17	NA	TRBD1	TRBV14	TRBJ1-1	CASSQGGRDRAGSEAFF	TGTGCCAGCAGCCAAGGGGGCCGGGACAGGGCGGGTTCTGAAGCTTTCTTT
14	NA	NA	TRBV6-1	TRBJ2-2	CASSLSENTGELFF	TGTGCCAGCAGTCTGTCAGAGAACACCGGGGAGCTGTTTTTT
13	NA	NA	TRBV6-6	TRBJ1-1	CASSFSQNTEAFF	TGTGCCAGCAGTTTTTCACAGAACACTGAAGCTTTCTTT
14	NA	NA	TRBV6-1	TRBJ1-5	CASSEAQANQPQHF	TGTGCCAGCAGTGAAGCCCAGGCGAATCAGCCCCAGCATTTT
13	NA	NA	TRBV10-3	TRBJ2-1	CAISELEINEQFF	TGTGCCATCAGTGAGTTGGAAATTAATGAGCAGTTCTTC
13	NA	NA	TRBV7-3	TRBJ1-1	CASSFQGRTEAFF	TGTGCCAGCAGCTTTCAGGGTCGGACTGAAGCTTTCTTT
18	NA	NA	TRBV6-7	TRBJ1-5	CASSYSSRGGARNQPQHF	TGTGCCAGCAGTTACTCGAGTCGGGGGGGGGCAAGGAATCAGCCCCAGCATTTT
14	many	NA	TRBV7-8	TRBJ1-1	CASSFQAPNTEAFF	TGTGCCAGCAGCTTTCAGGCTCCGAACACTGAAGCTTTCTTT
16	once	NA	TRBV5-3	TRBJ2-2	CARSKPLDPNTGELFF	TGTGCCAGAAGCAAACCACTAGACCCGAACACCGGGGAGCTGTTTTTT
16	NA	NA	TRBV1	TRBJ2-3	CTSSQLGGRAEDTQYF	TGCACCAGCAGCCAATTAGGGGGTAGGGCCGAGGATACGCAGTATTTT
15	NA	NA	TRBV28	TRBJ2-7	CASSSTPAQAREQYF	TGTGCCAGCAGTTCAACACCGGCCCAAGCGCGGGAGCAGTACTTC
14	NA	NA	TRBV5-1	TRBJ1-1	CASRLESMNTEAFF	TGCGCCAGCAGACTGGAATCAATGAACACTGAAGCTTTCTTT
15	NA	NA	TRBV5-1	TRBJ2-5	CASSLAGKPDETQYF	TGCGCCAGCAGCTTGGCCGGCAAGCCCGACGAGACCCAGTACTTC
14	NA	NA	TRBV5-1	TRBJ2-5	CASSWTDAGETQYF	TGCGCCAGCAGCTGGACCGATGCTGGGGAGACCCAGTACTTC
16	NA	NA	TRBV28	TRBJ1-2	CASTPERLLNNYGYTF	TGTGCCAGCACCCCGGAACGGCTCCTCAATAACTATGGCTACACCTTC
17	NA	NA	TRBV27	TRBJ2-7	CASSFTLRDTRSYEQYF	TGTGCCAGCAGTTTTACCCTCCGGGACACCCGCTCCTACGAGCAGTACTTC
14	NA	NA	TRBV5-1	TRBJ2-7	CASSLGAQDDEQYF	TGCGCCAGCAGCTTGGGGGCGCAGGACGACGAGCAGTACTTC
13	few	NA	TRBV5-6	TRBJ1-1	CASSLAGQGRAFF	TGTGCCAGCAGCTTGGCGGGGCAGGGTAGAGCTTTCTTT
15	NA	NA	TRBV4-2	TRBJ2-4	CASSQDGAAKNIQYF	TGTGCCAGCAGCCAAGACGGCGCAGCCAAAAACATTCAGTACTTC
11	NA	NA	TRBV6-6	TRBJ2-3	CASSYGNTQYF	TGTGCCAGCAGTTACGGGAATACGCAGTATTTT
16	NA	NA	TRBV5-4	TRBJ2-7	CASSLGFAGPEGEQYF	TGTGCCAGCAGCTTGGGTTTCGCGGGCCCCGAAGGGGAGCAGTACTTC
18	NA	TRBD2	TRBV14	TRBJ2-7	CASSQGLAGGLKVDEQYF	TGTGCCAGCAGCCAGGGACTAGCGGGAGGCCTGAAGGTTGACGAGCAGTACTTC
16	once	NA	TRBV5-1	TRBJ2-1	CASSLDGGSSYNEQFF	TGCGCCAGCAGCTTGGATGGGGGAAGCTCCTACAATGAGCAGTTCTTC
16	NA	NA	TRBV6-6	TRBJ2-7	CASSYSDLLGDYEQYF	TGTGCCAGCAGTTACTCGGACCTCTTGGGGGACTACGAGCAGTACTTC
19	NA	TRBD2	TRBV15	TRBJ2-1	CATSRDPSRLAGGGNEQFF	TGTGCCACCAGCAGAGACCCCTCTCGACTAGCGGGAGGAGGCAATGAGCAGTTCTTC
13	NA	NA	TRBV5-5	TRBJ1-1	CASSTWERAEAFF	TGTGCCAGCAGCACGTGGGAGAGGGCTGAAGCTTTCTTT
15	NA	NA	TRBV5-1	TRBJ2-5	CASSLDGGRVETQYF	TGCGCCAGCAGCTTGGACGGGGGGCGCGTGGAGACCCAGTACTTC
17	NA	NA	TRBV28	TRBJ1-1	CASSPLFWAGEGPEAFF	TGTGCCAGCAGCCCACTTTTTTGGGCAGGGGAGGGTCCTGAAGCTTTCTTT
16	NA	NA	TRBV28	TRBJ2-5	CASTQRSGPYQETQYF	TGTGCCAGCACCCAACGTAGCGGCCCGTACCAAGAGACCCAGTACTTC
16	NA	TRBD1	TRBV6-5	TRBJ1-5	CASSYSAGGGNQPQHF	TGTGCCAGCAGTTACTCAGCAGGGGGCGGTAATCAGCCCCAGCATTTT
16	NA	TRBD1	TRBV28	TRBJ1-3	CASSPSGQGSRDTIYF	TGTGCCAGCAGTCCCTCGGGACAGGGGAGTAGGGACACCATATATTTT
16	NA	TRBD1	TRBV28	TRBJ1-2	CASSASSDRGVRGYTF	TGTGCCAGCAGTGCCAGCTCGGACAGGGGAGTAAGAGGCTACACCTTC
14	few	NA	TRBV6-1	TRBJ1-2	CASSPDRFSYGYTF	TGTGCCAGCAGCCCCGACAGATTTTCCTATGGCTACACCTTC
15	NA	NA	TRBV6-1	TRBJ2-7	CASRRMADSSYEQYF	TGTGCCAGCAGGCGCATGGCGGATAGCTCCTACGAGCAGTACTTC
14	NA	NA	TRBV28	TRBJ1-3	CASRRTYSGNTIYF	TGTGCCAGCAGAAGGACCTACTCTGGAAACACCATATATTTT
15	NA	TRBD1	TRBV29-1	TRBJ2-7	CSVEIPGQGVYEQYF	TGCAGCGTTGAGATTCCGGGACAGGGGGTCTACGAGCAGTACTTC
15	NA	NA	TRBV7-2	TRBJ2-7	CASSLGGAEIYEQYF	TGTGCCAGCAGCTTAGGAGGGGCAGAAATCTACGAGCAGTACTTC
17	NA	NA	TRBV21-1	TRBJ2-3	CASSRKTSGSSADTQYF	TGTGCCAGCAGCAGGAAGACTAGCGGGAGTAGTGCAGATACGCAGTATTTT
15	NA	NA	TRBV6-1	TRBJ1-5	CASSELGGSNQPQHF	TGTGCCAGCAGTGAATTGGGCGGCAGCAATCAGCCCCAGCATTTT
15	NA	NA	TRBV9	TRBJ2-1	CASSPIRGLYNEQFF	TGTGCCAGCAGCCCCATAAGGGGACTGTACAATGAGCAGTTCTTC
13	NA	NA	TRBV6-5	TRBJ2-4	CASSSVAKNIQYF	TGTGCCAGCAGTTCGGTAGCCAAAAACATTCAGTACTTC
14	NA	TRBD1	TRBV7-6	TRBJ1-5	CASSTAGGNQPQHF	TGTGCCAGCAGTACTGCAGGGGGGAATCAGCCCCAGCATTTT
15	NA	TRBD2	TRBV27	TRBJ2-1	CASNLSGRVYNEQFF	TGTGCCAGCAATCTTAGCGGGAGGGTCTACAATGAGCAGTTCTTC
13	many	NA	TRBV5-1	TRBJ2-7	CASSLIGSYEQYF	TGCGCCAGCAGCTTGATTGGCAGTTACGAGCAGTACTTC
13	NA	NA	TRBV11-2	TRBJ2-5	CASSLDRLETQYF	TGTGCCAGCAGCTTAGATAGGTTAGAGACCCAGTACTTC
15	once	NA	TRBV28	TRBJ1-1	CASSLIMQAPAEAFF	TGTGCCAGCAGTTTAATCATGCAGGCCCCCGCTGAAGCTTTCTTT
14	NA	NA	TRBV10-3	TRBJ1-1	CAISVAGFTTEAFF	TGTGCCATCAGTGTGGCGGGTTTTACCACTGAAGCTTTCTTT
15	few	NA	TRBV1	TRBJ2-5	CTSSLPGLAGETQYF	TGCACCAGCAGCCTACCTGGACTAGCGGGAGAGACCCAGTACTTC
16	NA	NA	TRBV5-1	TRBJ2-2	CASSLRLNGDTGELFF	TGCGCCAGCAGCTTGCGACTAAATGGGGACACCGGGGAGCTGTTTTTT
13	NA	NA	TRBV7-3	TRBJ2-5	CASSPTRGETQYF	TGTGCCAGCAGCCCGACTAGGGGCGAGACCCAGTACTTC
14	NA	TRBD1	TRBV25-1	TRBJ1-2	CASTPRDSYYGYTF	TGTGCCAGCACTCCCCGGGACAGCTACTATGGCTACACCTTC
13	NA	TRBD1	TRBV7-9	TRBJ2-7	CASSTESGGVQYF	TGTGCCAGCAGCACTGAATCAGGGGGCGTGCAGTACTTC